Each of the 30 T cell receptor beta chains below was sequenced from the same sample in a study of T cell changes during pregnancy in multiple sclerosis. Generated by immunoSEQ multiplex PCR, the TCRdb table keeps only in-frame clones and is missing some. The sample includes tens of thousands of clones, just under 95% of them seen just once. This specimen consisted of peripheral blood, obtained in the third trimester of pregnancy. The receptor set was obtained from a female donor with multiple sclerosis, enrolled in a pregnancy study.

This chain links TRBV18 with TRBJ1-1; a possible D gene is TRBD1 (5 bases). Germline V gene sequence: CDR1 KGHSH, CDR2 LQKENI. The V end lost 2 bases, the J end lost 10 bases, and 20 bases lay between the germline ends. The CDR3 has 15 amino acids. The CDR3 bases are TGTGCCAGCTCACCAAAACTCGCGGGGACCGGGGGAGCTTTCTTT. Encoded protein: CASSPKLAGTGGAFF.

In nucleotides, the CDR3 is TGTGCCAGCTCACGGACAGTTTCTAATGAAAAACTGTTTTTT. This translates into CASSRTVSNEKLFF. The genes are TRBV6-1 and TRBJ1-4; D is perhaps TRBD1 (6 bases). Germline CDR1 reads MNHNS; CDR2 reads SASEGT. This CDR3 spans 14 amino acids. Trimming took off 8 bases at V and 3 bases at J, with 13 bases between the two ends.

The chain uses TRBV6-6 and TRBJ2-1, with a weak D call TRBD2 (6 bases). V lost 6 bases to trimming and J lost 0 bases, with 12 bases between them. The germline CDR1 and CDR2 sequences are MNHNY and SVGAGI (reference sequence). This CDR3 comprises 15 residues. As DNA, the CDR3 is TGTGCCAGCAGCTTGGACGGGAGCTCCTACAATGAGCAGTTCTTC. Encoded protein: CASSLDGSSYNEQFF.

This clone was detected a few times. The chain has TRBV19 and TRBJ1-2, with D perhaps matching TRBD1 (5 bases). Trimming left V 5 bases short and J 2 bases short, with 12 bases between. The germline gives CDR1 LNHDA, CDR2 SQIVND (reference sequence). CDR3 length: 14 amino acids. The CDR3 loop reads CASSEHGGNYGYTF. The CDR3 coding sequence is TGTGCCAGTAGTGAACATGGGGGGAACTATGGCTACACCTTC.

The rearrangement uses TRBV9 and TRBJ1-3; D ambiguous. The CDR3 is 13 amino acids. Trimming cost V 3 bases and J 0 bases, with 4 bases left between them. Germline CDR1 is SGDLS and CDR2 is YYNGEE. The CDR3 region is CASSDSSGNTIYF. The CDR3, as DNA: TGTGCCAGCAGCGACTCCTCTGGAAACACCATATATTTT. Combining the CDR3 with reference TRBV9 and TRBJ1-3 gives the whole variable domain DSGVTQTPKHLITATGQRVTLRCSPRSGDLSVYWYQQSLDQGLQFLIQYYNGEERAKGNILERFSAQQFPDLHSELNLSSLELGDSALYFCASSDSSGNTIYFGEGSWLTVV.

This chain joins TRBV9 and TRBJ2-2; tentatively, D is TRBD1 (6 bases). This CDR3 is 14 amino acids long. Trimming stripped 4 bases from V and 7 bases from J, with 14 bases between. Germline V gives CDR1 SGDLS, CDR2 YYNGEE. CDR3 bases: TGTGCCAGCAGCCCGCAGGGGAGTGGCGGGGAGCTGTTTTTT. This codes for CASSPQGSGGELFF.

This chain joins TRBV18 and TRBJ2-7; 10 nucleotides agree with TRBD1. Germline V gene data show CDR1 as KGHSH and CDR2 as LQKENI. V trimming: 3 bases; J trimming: 5 bases; junction bases outside the gene matches: 7. This CDR3 region has 15 residues. The CDR3 region is CASSPPGTGENEQYF. The CDR3 DNA follows: TGTGCCAGCTCACCCCCCGGGACAGGGGAAAACGAGCAGTACTTC.

About this clone itself: At the DNA level, this CDR3 is encoded by other sequences in the same sample as well. This sequence joins TRBV27 and TRBJ2-7; weak D call: TRBD2 (5 bases). The germline V gene has CDR1 MNHEY and CDR2 SMNVEV (reference sequence). The CDR3 has 13 amino acids. Trimming pared 3 bases from V and 2 bases from J, leaving 8 bases between. The CDR3 spells CASSLTGTYEQYF. As DNA, the CDR3 is TGTGCCAGCAGTTTGACCGGGACCTACGAGCAGTACTTC.

The chain uses TRBV16 and TRBJ1-3; D uncertain. The CDR3 extends over 15 amino acids. The V and J ends lost 4 bases and 0 bases respectively, with 10 bases between them. Germline CDR1 reads KGHSY; CDR2 reads FQNENV. CDR3 region: CASSPSRDSGNTIYF. CDR3 nucleotides: TGTGCCAGCAGCCCGTCACGGGACTCTGGAAACACCATATATTTT.

The chain carries TRBV5-4 and TRBJ2-1; tentative D call: TRBD2 (5 bases). This CDR3 comprises 15 residues. Germline V CDR1 and CDR2: SGHNT, YYREEE (reference sequence). V was pared by 0 bases and J by 5 bases, with 12 bases between. The CDR3 DNA is TGTGCCAGCAGCTTGGCAAGCGGCTATAACAATGAGCAGTTCTTC. Translating gives CASSLASGYNNEQFF. Complete variable domain (other parts from reference TRBV5-4 and TRBJ2-1): ETGVTQSPTHLIKTRGQQVTLRCSSQSGHNTVSWYQQALGQGPQFIFQYYREEENGRGNFPPRFSGLQFPNYSSELNVNALELDDSALYLCASSLASGYNNEQFFGPGTRLTVL.

V usage is TRBV10-3 and J usage is TRBJ2-1; 9 bases map to TRBD1. The V gene end was trimmed by 4 bases and the J gene end by 6 bases; junction bases not matched to a gene: 7. Germline V gene sequence: CDR1 ENHRY, CDR2 SYGVKD. The CDR3 runs 15 residues. For the CDR3, the DNA is TGTGCCATCAGTGTCGCGGGACAGGGCGGCAATGAGCAGTTCTTC. This translates into CAISVAGQGGNEQFF.

V gene TRBV28 combines with J gene TRBJ1-5; D gene ambiguous. CDR3 length: 15 amino acids. Germline CDR1 is MDHEN and CDR2 is SYDVKM. V was cut by 1 base and J by 3 bases, with 10 bases left in between. CDR3 loop: CASSLSGLLNQPQHF. The DNA for the CDR3 is TGTGCCAGCAGTTTATCGGGATTACTCAATCAGCCCCAGCATTTT. Full variable domain (rest looked up from reference TRBV28 and TRBJ1-5): DVKVTQSSRYLVKRTGEKVFLECVQDMDHENMFWYRQDPGLGLRLIYFSYDVKMKEKGDIPEGYSVSREKKERFSLILESASTNQTSMYLCASSLSGLLNQPQHFGDGTRLSIL.

This rearrangement joins TRBV5-4 to TRBJ1-1, with D uncertain. The V gene lost 5 bases and the J gene lost 0 bases, with 11 bases spanning the gap. The CDR3 loop spans 14 amino acids. From germline, CDR1 is SGHNT and CDR2 YYREEE (reference sequence). This CDR3 reads CASSTRGMNTEAFF. As DNA, the CDR3 is TGTGCCAGCAGTACAAGAGGGATGAACACTGAAGCTTTCTTT.

V is TRBV4-1 and J is TRBJ2-7; 12 bases line up with TRBD2. Unmatched junction bases numbered 15, after V lost 3 bases and J lost 0 bases. The CDR3 is made up of 20 amino acids. Per the germline V gene, CDR1 is MGHRA and CDR2 is YSYEKL. The CDR3 region has the DNA TGCGCCAGCAGCCATCCCACTAGCGGGAGGCCTCAAAATAGCTCCTACGAGCAGTACTTC. Its translation: CASSHPTSGRPQNSSYEQYF.

This clone came up once. V gene TRBV10-1 combines with J gene TRBJ2-1; 9 bases match TRBD2. Looked up from germline, CDR1 is WNHNN and CDR2 is SYGVQD (reference sequence). V lost 5 bases, J lost 5 bases, and 16 bases stayed unmatched. The CDR3 consists of 18 residues. CDR3 DNA sequence: TGCGCCAGCAGTCGGTTAGCGGGAGACTTTTGCGTGAACAATGAGCAGTTCTTC. It is translated as CASSRLAGDFCVNNEQFF.

V is TRBV18 and J is TRBJ2-3; TRBD1 agrees at 8 bases. V lost 5 bases to trimming and J lost 6 bases; unmatched junction nucleotides: 7. Germline assignment: CDR1 KGHSH and CDR2 LQKENI. The CDR3 length is 14 residues. CDR3 protein: CASSIGQGGDTQYF. In nucleotides, the CDR3 is TGTGCCAGCTCAATAGGACAGGGTGGCGATACGCAGTATTTT.

The chain uses TRBV5-1 and TRBJ2-1; 14 nucleotides align to TRBD2. With 1 base clipped from V and 9 bases from J, the junction kept 9 bases outside the gene matches. The CDR3 contains 17 residues. Germline CDR1 is SGHRS and CDR2 is YFSETQ. CDR3 nucleotide sequence: TGCGCCAGCAGCTTGAAGGTTGTCGGACTAGCGGGAGGTGAGCAGTTCTTC. Protein sequence: CASSLKVVGLAGGEQFF.

The chain recombines TRBV5-1 with TRBJ2-1; TRBD2 agrees at 11 bases. The germline V gene has CDR1 SGHRS and CDR2 YFSETQ. The CDR3 spans 16 residues. V lost 5 bases and J lost 9; bases outside the gene matches: 13. CDR3 DNA: TGCGCCAGCAGAGAGACCGGGACTAGCGGCTCTAGTGAGCAGTTCTTC. Translating it yields CASRETGTSGSSEQFF.

This chain joins TRBV19 and TRBJ1-5; perhaps TRBD1 as D (6 bases). Germline CDR1 reads LNHDA; CDR2 reads SQIVND (reference sequence). The ends were cut back, 5 bases at V and 6 bases at J, with 14 bases in the middle. The CDR3 loop spans 14 amino acids. The CDR3 bases are TGTGCCAGTAGTTCCACAGGGACAAGTCAGCCCCAGCATTTT. It specifies CASSSTGTSQPQHF. Full variable domain (rest looked up from reference TRBV19 and TRBJ1-5): DGGITQSPKYLFRKEGQNVTLSCEQNLNHDAMYWYRQDPGQGLRLIYYSQIVNDFQKGDIAEGYSVSREKKESFPLTVTSAQKNPTAFYLCASSSTGTSQPQHFGDGTRLSIL.

This sequence joins TRBV7-8 and TRBJ1-2; possibly TRBD1 for D (6 bases). Germline-derived CDR1 and CDR2 are SGHVS and FQNEAQ. V was shortened by 1 base and J by 4 bases, with 10 bases between the two germline ends. The CDR3 contains 14 residues. The CDR3 coding sequence is TGTGCCAGCAGCTTAGTAGGGGGGGTCTATGGCTACACCTTC. It specifies CASSLVGGVYGYTF.

The rearrangement joins TRBV6-5 to TRBJ2-7; 11 nucleotides align to TRBD1. Germline V lookup: CDR1 MNHEY, CDR2 SVGAGI. The CDR3 consists of 14 residues. The CDR3 reads CVAQQGQGEYEQYF. CDR3 in DNA: TGTGTCGCGCAGCAGGGACAGGGGGAATACGAGCAGTACTTC.

The rearrangement uses TRBV2 and TRBJ1-2; 9 bases align to TRBD1. CDR3 length: 14 amino acids. Germline-derived CDR1 and CDR2 are SNHLY and FYNNEI. Unmatched junction bases numbered 7, after V lost 6 bases and J lost 5 bases. The DNA for the CDR3 is TGTGCCAGCAGGAAAGCACAGGGGGCATATGGCTACACCTTC. Translated, it gives CASRKAQGAYGYTF.

V is TRBV19 and J is TRBJ2-1; TRBD1 is a possible D gene (6 bases). The germline V gene encodes CDR1 LNHDA and CDR2 SQIVND (reference sequence). Trimming removed 3 bases at V and 6 bases at J, with 18 bases between. The CDR3 extends over 16 amino acids. The CDR3 DNA sequence: TGTGCCAGTAGTATGCCCGACAGGTCGAAGGCCAATGAGCAGTTCTTC. This sequence encodes CASSMPDRSKANEQFF.

This chain uses TRBV5-1 with TRBJ2-6, with 9 bases identical to TRBD1. Looked up from germline, CDR1 is SGHRS and CDR2 is YFSETQ. The ends lost 0 bases at V and 4 bases at J; junction bases unmatched: 5. This CDR3 contains 17 residues. CDR3 sequence: CASSLDRGRSGANVLTF. For the CDR3, the DNA is TGCGCCAGCAGCTTGGACAGGGGGCGCTCCGGGGCCAACGTCCTGACTTTC.

The chain recombines TRBV9 with TRBJ1-2; 7 nucleotides match TRBD1. V was pared by 3 bases and J by 2 bases, with 13 bases of the junction left unmatched. Per the germline V gene, CDR1 is SGDLS and CDR2 is YYNGEE. CDR3 length: 17 amino acids. CDR3: CASSGTGTAYRNYGYTF. In nucleotides, the CDR3 is TGTGCCAGCAGCGGGACCGGGACAGCTTACAGGAACTATGGCTACACCTTC.

This sequence joins TRBV19 and TRBJ2-7, with 12 bases identical to TRBD2. The CDR3 spans 16 residues. J was trimmed by 5 bases and V by 5 bases; bases with no gene match: 10. Per germline, CDR1 LNHDA and CDR2 SQIVND (reference sequence). CDR3 DNA: TGTGCCAGTAGTGAGACTAGCGGGAGATTGGGCAACGAGCAGTACTTC. Encoded protein: CASSETSGRLGNEQYF.

The rearrangement links TRBV6-5 to TRBJ2-4; D is unclear. Deletions cut 0 bases from V and 0 bases from J, with 6 bases between. This CDR3 has 15 residues. Germline CDR1 MNHEY, CDR2 SVGAGI. In nucleotides, the CDR3 is TGTGCCAGCAGTTACTCTGGCATAGCCAAAAACATTCAGTACTTC. Translating it yields CASSYSGIAKNIQYF.

CDR3 region: CASSLDGATNEKLFF. CDR3 DNA sequence: TGCGCCAGCAGCCTGGACGGGGCAACTAATGAAAAACTGTTTTTT. This chain joins TRBV5-1 and TRBJ1-4; D is unclear. The CDR3 covers 15 residues. Germline V gene sequence: CDR1 SGHRS, CDR2 YFSETQ. Trimming took off 4 bases at V and 0 bases at J, with 10 bases between the two ends.

The chain is built from TRBV4-1 and TRBJ2-7; 12 nucleotides agree with TRBD2. The CDR3 contains 17 residues. J was trimmed by 3 bases and V by 4 bases; bases with no gene match: 10. Germline CDR1 MGHRA, CDR2 YSYEKL. CDR3 amino acids: CASSLLAGGPGVYEQYF. CDR3 in DNA: TGCGCCAGCAGCCTCCTAGCGGGAGGGCCCGGGGTCTACGAGCAGTACTTC.

V usage is TRBV7-8 and J usage is TRBJ2-1, with D maybe TRBD2 (5 bases). Trimming removed 5 bases from V and 2 bases from J, with 13 bases in between. The germline V gene encodes CDR1 SGHVS and CDR2 FQNEAQ. The CDR3 is made up of 15 amino acids. The DNA of the CDR3 is TGTGCCAGCAGCCCCGAGCGGATCCCCTACAATGAGCAGTTCTTC. Protein product: CASSPERIPYNEQFF.